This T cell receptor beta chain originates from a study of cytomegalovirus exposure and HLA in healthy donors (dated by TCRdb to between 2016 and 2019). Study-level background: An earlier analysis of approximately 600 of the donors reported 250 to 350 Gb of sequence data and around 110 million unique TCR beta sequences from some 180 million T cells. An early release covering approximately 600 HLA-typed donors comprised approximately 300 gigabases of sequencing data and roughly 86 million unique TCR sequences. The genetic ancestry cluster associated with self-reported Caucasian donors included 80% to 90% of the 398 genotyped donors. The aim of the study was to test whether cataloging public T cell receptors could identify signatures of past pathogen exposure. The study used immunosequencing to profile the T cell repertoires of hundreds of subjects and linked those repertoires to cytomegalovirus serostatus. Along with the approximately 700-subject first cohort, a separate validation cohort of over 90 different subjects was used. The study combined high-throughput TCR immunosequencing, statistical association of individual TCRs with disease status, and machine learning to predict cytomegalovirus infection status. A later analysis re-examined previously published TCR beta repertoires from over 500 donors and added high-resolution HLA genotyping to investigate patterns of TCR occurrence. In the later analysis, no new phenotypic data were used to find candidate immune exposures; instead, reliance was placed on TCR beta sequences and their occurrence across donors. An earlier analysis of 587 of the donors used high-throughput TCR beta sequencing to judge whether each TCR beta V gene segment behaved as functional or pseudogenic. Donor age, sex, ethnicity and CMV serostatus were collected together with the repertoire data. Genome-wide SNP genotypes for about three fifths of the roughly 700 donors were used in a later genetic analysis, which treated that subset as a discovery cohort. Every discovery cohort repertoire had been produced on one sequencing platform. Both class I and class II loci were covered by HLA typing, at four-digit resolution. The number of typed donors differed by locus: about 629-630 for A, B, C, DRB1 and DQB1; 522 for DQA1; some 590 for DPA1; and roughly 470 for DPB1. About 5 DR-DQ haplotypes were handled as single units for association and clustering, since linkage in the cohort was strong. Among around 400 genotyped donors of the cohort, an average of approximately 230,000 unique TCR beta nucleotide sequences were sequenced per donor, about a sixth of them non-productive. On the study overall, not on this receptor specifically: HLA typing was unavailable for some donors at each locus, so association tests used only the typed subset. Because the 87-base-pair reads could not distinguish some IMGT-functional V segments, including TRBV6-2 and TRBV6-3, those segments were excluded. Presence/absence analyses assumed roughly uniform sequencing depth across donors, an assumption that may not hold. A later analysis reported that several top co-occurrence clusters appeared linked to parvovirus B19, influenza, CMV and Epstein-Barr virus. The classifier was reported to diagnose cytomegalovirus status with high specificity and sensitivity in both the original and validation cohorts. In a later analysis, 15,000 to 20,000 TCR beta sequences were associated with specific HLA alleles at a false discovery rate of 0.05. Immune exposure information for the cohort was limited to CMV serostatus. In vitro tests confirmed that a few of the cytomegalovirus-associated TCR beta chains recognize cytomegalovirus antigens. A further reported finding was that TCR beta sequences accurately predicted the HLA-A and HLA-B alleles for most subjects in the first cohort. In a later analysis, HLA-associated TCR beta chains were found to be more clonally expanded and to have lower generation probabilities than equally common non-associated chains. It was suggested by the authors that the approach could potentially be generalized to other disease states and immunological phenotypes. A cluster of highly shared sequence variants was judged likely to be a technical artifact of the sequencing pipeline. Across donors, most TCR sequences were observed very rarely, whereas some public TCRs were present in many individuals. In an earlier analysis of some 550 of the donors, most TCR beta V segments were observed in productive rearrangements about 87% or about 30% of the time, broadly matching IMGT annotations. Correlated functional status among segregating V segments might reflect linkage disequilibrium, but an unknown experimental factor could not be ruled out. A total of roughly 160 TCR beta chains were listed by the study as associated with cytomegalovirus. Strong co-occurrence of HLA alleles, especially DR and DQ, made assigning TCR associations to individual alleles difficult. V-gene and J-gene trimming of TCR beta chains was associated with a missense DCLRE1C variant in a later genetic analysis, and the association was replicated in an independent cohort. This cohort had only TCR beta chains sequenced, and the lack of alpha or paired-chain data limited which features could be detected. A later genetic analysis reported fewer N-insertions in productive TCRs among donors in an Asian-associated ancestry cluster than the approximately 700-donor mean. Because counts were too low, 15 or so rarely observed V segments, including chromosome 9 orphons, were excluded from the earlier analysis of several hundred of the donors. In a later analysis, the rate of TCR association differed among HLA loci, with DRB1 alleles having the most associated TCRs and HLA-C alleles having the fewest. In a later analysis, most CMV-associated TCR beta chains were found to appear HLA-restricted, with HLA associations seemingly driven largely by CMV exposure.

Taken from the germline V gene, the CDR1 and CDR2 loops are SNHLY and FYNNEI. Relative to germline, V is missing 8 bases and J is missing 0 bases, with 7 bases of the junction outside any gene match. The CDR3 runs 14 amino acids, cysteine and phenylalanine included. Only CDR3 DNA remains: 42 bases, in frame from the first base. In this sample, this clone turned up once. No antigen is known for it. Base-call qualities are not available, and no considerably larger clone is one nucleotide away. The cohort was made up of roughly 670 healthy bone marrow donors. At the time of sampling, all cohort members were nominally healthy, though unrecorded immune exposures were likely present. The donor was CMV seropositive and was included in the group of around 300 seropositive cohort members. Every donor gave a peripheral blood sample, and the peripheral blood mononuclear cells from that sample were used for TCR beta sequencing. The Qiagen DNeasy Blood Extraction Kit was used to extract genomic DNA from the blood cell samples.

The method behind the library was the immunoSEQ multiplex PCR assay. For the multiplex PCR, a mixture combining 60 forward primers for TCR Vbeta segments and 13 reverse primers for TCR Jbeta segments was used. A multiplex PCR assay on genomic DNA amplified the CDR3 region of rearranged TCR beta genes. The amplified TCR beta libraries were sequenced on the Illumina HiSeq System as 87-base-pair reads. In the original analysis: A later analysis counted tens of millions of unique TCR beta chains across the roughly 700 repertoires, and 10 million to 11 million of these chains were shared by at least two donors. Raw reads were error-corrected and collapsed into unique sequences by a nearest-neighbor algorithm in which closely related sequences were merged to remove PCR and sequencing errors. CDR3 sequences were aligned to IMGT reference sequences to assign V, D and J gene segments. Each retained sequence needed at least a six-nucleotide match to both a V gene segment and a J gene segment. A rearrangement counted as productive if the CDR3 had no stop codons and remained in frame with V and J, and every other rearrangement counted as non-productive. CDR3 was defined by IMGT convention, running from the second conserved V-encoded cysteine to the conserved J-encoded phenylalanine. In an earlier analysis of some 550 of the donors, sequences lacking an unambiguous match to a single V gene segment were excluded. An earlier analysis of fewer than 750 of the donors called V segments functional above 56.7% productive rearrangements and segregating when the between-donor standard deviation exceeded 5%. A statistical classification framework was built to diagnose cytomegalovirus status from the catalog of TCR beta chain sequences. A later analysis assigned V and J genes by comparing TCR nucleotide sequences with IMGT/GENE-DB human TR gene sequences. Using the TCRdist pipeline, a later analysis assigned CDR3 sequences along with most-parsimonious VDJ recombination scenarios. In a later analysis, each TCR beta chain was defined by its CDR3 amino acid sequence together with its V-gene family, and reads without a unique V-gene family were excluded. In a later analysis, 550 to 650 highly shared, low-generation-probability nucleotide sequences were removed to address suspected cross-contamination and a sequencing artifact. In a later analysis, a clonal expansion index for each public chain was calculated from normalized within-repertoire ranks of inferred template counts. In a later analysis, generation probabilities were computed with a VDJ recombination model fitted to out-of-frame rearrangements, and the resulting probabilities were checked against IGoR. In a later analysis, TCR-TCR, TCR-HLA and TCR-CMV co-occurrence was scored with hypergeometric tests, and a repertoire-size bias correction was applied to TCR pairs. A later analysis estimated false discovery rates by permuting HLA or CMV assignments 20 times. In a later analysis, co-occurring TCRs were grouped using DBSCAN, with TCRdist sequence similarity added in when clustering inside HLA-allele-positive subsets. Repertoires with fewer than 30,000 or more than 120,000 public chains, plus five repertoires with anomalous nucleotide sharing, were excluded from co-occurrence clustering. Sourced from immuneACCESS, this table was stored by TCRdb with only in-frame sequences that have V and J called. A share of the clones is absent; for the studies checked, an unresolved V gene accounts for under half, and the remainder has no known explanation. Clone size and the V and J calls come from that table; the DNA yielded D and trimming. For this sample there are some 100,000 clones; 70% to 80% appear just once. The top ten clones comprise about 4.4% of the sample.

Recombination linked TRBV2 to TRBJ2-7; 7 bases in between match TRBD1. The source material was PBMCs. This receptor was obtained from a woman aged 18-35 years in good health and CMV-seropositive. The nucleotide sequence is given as TGTGCCAGCTTTCCAGACAGGGACTCCTACGAGCAGTACTTC. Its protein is CASFPDRDSYEQYF.